This T cell receptor (beta chain) is drawn from a study of shared clonotypes between healthy human individuals. General study results and limits: Limited genetic and exposure-history diversity came from having few donors.

Repertoires were generated with immunoSEQ multiplex PCR, while TCRdb's copy carries only in-frame clones and drops some. Of roughly 700,000 clones listed, about 74% are singletons. Splitting of CD4+ cells produced CD45RA+ naive and CD45RA-negative memory subsets. To note about this clone: What it recognizes is unknown.

Sequenced input: memory CD4+ T cells sorted from blood. Subset noted: CD45RA-negative fraction. This receptor was obtained from a woman younger than 45 in good health.

CDR3 loop: CASSQSPSAFLGNEQFF. Written as DNA, the CDR3 is TGCGCCAGCAGCCAATCTCCCAGTGCCTTCCTGGGGAATGAGCAGTTCTTC. The chain employs TRBV4-1 and TRBJ2-1; no firm D call. The CDR3 is 17 amino acids. CDR1 is MGHRA, CDR2 YSYEKL, per germline. V was trimmed by 2 bases and J by 7 bases, leaving 21 bases between them.